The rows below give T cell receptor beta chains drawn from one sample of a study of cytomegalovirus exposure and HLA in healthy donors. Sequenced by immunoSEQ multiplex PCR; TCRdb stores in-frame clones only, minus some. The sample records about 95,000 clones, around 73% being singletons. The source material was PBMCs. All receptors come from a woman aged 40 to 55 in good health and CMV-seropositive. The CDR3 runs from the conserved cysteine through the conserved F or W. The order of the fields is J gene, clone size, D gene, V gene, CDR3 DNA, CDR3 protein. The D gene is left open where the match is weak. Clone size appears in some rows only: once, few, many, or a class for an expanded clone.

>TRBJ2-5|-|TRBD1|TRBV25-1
TGTGCCAGCAGTGAAGGGACAGGGGTGAAATTTGAGACCCAGTACTTC
CASSEGTGVKFETQYF
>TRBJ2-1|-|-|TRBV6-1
TGTGCCAGCAGTGGGGGTTCTAGCGCGTACAATGAGCAGTTCTTC
CASSGGSSAYNEQFF
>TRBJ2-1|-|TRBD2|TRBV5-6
TGTGCCAGCAGCTCCATTGTGGGGGGGAGCGGGAGGGACAATGAGCAGTTCTTC
CASSSIVGGSGRDNEQFF
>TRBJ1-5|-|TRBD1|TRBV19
TGTGCCAGTAGTACCAAGACAGGGAGCAATCAGCCCCAGCATTTT
CASSTKTGSNQPQHF
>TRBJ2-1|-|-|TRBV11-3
TGTGCCAGCAGCTTAGTGGCTAGCGTTGATGAGCAGTTCTTC
CASSLVASVDEQFF
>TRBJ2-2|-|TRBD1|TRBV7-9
TGTGCCAGCAGCATCCGGGACAGGGGTAACACCGGGGAGCTGTTTTTT
CASSIRDRGNTGELFF
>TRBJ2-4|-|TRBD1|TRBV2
TGTGCCAGCATAGGTGGACAGGGGGGTAAAAACATTCAGTACTTC
CASIGGQGGKNIQYF
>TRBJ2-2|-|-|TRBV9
TGTGCCAGCAGCGTATCCACGCGGGGAAGCTCCACCGGGGAGCTGTTTTTT
CASSVSTRGSSTGELFF
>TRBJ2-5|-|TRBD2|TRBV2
TGTGCCAGCAGGAGACTAGCGGGAGAGATGGAGACCCAGTACTTC
CASRRLAGEMETQYF
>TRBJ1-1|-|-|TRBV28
TGTGCCAGCAGTCCGTCTATCCCGGGACAGAACACTGAAGCTTTCTTT
CASSPSIPGQNTEAFF
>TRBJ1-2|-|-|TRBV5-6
TGTGCCAGCAGCTTTCCGGGACACCGTATTAACTATGGCTACACCTTC
CASSFPGHRINYGYTF
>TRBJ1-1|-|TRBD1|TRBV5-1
TGCGCCAGCAGAGCTCCCGACAGGGCCAACACTGAAGCTTTCTTT
CASRAPDRANTEAFF
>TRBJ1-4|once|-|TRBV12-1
-
CASSFEVVGQGNEKLFF
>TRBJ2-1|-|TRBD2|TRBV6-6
TGTGCCAGCAGGCTAGCGGGTAACAATGAGCAGTTCTTC
CASRLAGNNEQFF
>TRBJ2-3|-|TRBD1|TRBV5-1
TGCGCCAGCAGCTTGGAGGACAGGGTGCAGTATTTT
CASSLEDRVQYF
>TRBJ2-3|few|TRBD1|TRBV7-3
TGTGCCAGCAGCTCTACGGGACAGAGCACAGATACGCAGTATTTT
CASSSTGQSTDTQYF
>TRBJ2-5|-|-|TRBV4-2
TGTGCCAGCAGCCAAGGGCGTAGCGGCCCAGAGACCCAGTACTTC
CASSQGRSGPETQYF
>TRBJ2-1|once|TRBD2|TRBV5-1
TGCGCCAGCAGCGTACAGACTAGCGGGACCTCCTACAATGAGCAGTTCTTC
CASSVQTSGTSYNEQFF
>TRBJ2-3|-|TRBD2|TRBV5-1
TGCGCCAGCAGCACGGTAGCGGGAGGGACAGATACGCAGTATTTT
CASSTVAGGTDTQYF
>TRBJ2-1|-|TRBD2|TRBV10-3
TGTGCCATCAGTTCAGGACTAGTCCATGAGCAGTTCTTC
CAISSGLVHEQFF
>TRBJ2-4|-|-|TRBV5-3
TGTGCCAGAAGCTTGAGGGCTTCTCAGCGGGCCAAAAACATTCAGTACTTC
CARSLRASQRAKNIQYF
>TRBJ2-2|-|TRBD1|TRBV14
TGTGCCAGCAGCCTAACCGGACAGGCTCGTAACACCGGGGAGCTGTTTTTT
CASSLTGQARNTGELFF
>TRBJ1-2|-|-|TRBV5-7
TGTGCCAGCAGCTTGGAAGCCAAAGCTAACTATGGCTACACCTTC
CASSLEAKANYGYTF
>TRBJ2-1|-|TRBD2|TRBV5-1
TGCGCCAGCAGTCTAGCGGGAGGGCCAGGGTACAATGAGCAGTTCTTC
CASSLAGGPGYNEQFF
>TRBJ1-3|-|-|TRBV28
TGTGCCAGCAGTTTATCCCTGGACGTCCGGAGGGACACCATATATTTT
CASSLSLDVRRDTIYF
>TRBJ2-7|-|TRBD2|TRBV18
TGTGCCAGCTCTCGAGATAGCGGGGGGTACGAGCAGTACTTC
CASSRDSGGYEQYF
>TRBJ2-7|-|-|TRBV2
TGTGCCAGCAGTAAAACATCCTACGAGCAGTACTTC
CASSKTSYEQYF
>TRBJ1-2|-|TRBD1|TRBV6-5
TGTGCCAGCAGTTCGACAGGGGGGAATGGCTACACCTTC
CASSSTGGNGYTF
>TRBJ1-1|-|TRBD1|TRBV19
TGTGCCAGTAGTCTAATGGACAGGGCTGAAGCTTTCTTT
CASSLMDRAEAFF
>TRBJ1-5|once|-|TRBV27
TGTGCCAGCAGGGAAGGGGTCGCGGGGCAGCCCCAGCATTTT
CASREGVAGQPQHF
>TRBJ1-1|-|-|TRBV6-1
TGTGCCAGCAGTGCACTACAGGACACTGAAGCTTTCTTT
CASSALQDTEAFF
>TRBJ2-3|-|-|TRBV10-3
TGTGCCACACGGAGGTCAGATACGCAGTATTTT
CATRRSDTQYF
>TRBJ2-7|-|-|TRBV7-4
TGTGCCAGCAGCTTAGGTGACAGCGTGGGCGGCGGATACTACGAGCAGTACTTC
CASSLGDSVGGGYYEQYF
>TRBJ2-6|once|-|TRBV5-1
TGCGCCAGCAGCTTGTTGTCTTACTCTGGGGCCAACGTCCTGACTTTC
CASSLLSYSGANVLTF
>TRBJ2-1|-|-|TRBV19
TGTGCCAGTAGTATAAGGGGGGGGACCTACAATGAGCAGTTCTTC
CASSIRGGTYNEQFF
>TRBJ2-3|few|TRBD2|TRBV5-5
TGTGCCAGCAGCCCCGGACTAGCGGGCCCCACAGATACGCAGTATTTT
CASSPGLAGPTDTQYF
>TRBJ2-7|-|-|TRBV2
TGTGCCAGCAGTGAACAGGCCTTCTCCTACGAGCAGTACTTC
CASSEQAFSYEQYF
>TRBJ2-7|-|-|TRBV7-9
TGTGCCAGCAGCTTAGCTTTTGGAAGCGGCCCCTACGAGCAGTACTTC
CASSLAFGSGPYEQYF
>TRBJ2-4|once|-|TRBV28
TGTGCCAGCAGTCCCTCCGAGATAGCCAAAAACATTCAGTACTTC
CASSPSEIAKNIQYF
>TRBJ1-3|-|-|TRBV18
TGTGCCAGCTCACCCGCCCCCCAGGGTGCCGGAAACACCATATATTTT
CASSPAPQGAGNTIYF